This T cell receptor (beta chain) stems from a study of control samples from healthy donors and cancer patients. Generated by immunoSEQ multiplex PCR, the TCRdb table keeps only in-frame clones and is missing some. The sample holds about 98,000 clones, around 90% seen once. There are 18 residues in the CDR3. The germline V and J ends were trimmed by 4 bases and 7 bases, with 26 bases remaining between them. The germline CDR1 and CDR2 sequences are ENHRY and SYGVKD. This sequence joins TRBV10-3 and TRBJ2-1; D might be TRBD1 or TRBD2, each matching 5 bases. The TCR was taken from a woman aged 18-29 years in good health. Specimen: blood. Written as DNA, the CDR3 is TGTGCCATCAGTGTGGACGTGACGGGGCTGGTGAAGTTGAATGAGCAGTTCTTC. It encodes CAISVDVTGLVKLNEQFF.